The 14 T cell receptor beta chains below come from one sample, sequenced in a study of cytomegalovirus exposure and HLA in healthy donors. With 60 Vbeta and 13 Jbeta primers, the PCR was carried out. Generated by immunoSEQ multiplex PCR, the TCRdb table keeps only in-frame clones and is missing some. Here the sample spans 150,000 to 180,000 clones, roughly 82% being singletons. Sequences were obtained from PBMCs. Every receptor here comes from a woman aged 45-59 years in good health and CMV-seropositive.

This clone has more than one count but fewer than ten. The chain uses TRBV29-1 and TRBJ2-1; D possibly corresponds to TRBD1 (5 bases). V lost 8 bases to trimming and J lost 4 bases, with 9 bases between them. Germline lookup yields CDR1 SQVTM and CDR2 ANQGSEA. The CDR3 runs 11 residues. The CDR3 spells CSLTEYNEQFF. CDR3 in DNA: TGCAGCTTGACAGAATACAATGAGCAGTTCTTC.

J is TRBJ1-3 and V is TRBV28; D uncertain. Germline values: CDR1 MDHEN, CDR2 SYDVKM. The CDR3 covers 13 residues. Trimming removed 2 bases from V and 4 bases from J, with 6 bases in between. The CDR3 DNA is TGTGCCAGCAGTTTACTTCAGGGAAACACCATATATTTT. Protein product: CASSLLQGNTIYF.

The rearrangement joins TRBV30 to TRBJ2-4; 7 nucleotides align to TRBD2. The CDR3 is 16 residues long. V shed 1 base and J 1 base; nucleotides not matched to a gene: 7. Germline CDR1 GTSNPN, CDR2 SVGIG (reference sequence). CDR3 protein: CAWSARGVRAKNIQYF. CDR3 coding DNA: TGTGCCTGGAGTGCCCGGGGGGTTAGGGCCAAAAACATTCAGTACTTC.

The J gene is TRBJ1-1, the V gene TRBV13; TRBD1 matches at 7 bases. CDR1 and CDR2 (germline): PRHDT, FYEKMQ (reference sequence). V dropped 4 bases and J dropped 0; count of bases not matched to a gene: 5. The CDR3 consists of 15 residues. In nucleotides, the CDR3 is TGTGCCAGCAGCTACGCAGGGACAGTGAACACTGAAGCTTTCTTT. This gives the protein CASSYAGTVNTEAFF.

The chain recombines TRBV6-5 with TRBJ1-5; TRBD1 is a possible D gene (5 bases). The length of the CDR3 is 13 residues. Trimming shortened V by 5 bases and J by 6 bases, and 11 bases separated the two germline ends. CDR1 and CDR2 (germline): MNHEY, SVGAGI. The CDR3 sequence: CASSLREGQPQHF. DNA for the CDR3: TGTGCCAGCAGTCTCAGGGAAGGTCAGCCCCAGCATTTT.

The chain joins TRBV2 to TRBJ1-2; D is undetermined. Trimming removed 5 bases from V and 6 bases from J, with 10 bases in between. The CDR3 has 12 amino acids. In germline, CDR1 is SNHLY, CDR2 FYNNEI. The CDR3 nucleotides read TGTGCCAGCAGTATCCACAAGAATGGCTACACCTTC. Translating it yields CASSIHKNGYTF.

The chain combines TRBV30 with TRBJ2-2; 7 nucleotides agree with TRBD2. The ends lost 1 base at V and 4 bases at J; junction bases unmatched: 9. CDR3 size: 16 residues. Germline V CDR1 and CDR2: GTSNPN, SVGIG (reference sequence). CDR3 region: CAWSDLAGELTGELFF. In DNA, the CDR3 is TGTGCCTGGAGTGATTTGGCGGGGGAGCTCACCGGGGAGCTGTTTTTT.

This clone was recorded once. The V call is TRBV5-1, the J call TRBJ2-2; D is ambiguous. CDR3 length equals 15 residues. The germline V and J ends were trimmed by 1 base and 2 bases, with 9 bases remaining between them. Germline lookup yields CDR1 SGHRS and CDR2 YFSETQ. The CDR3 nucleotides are TGCGCCAGCAGCTTGAGCAATTTAAACACCGGGGAGCTGTTTTTT. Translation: CASSLSNLNTGELFF.

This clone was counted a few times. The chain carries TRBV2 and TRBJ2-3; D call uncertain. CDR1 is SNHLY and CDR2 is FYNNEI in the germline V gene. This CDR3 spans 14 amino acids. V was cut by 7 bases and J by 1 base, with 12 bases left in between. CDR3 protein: CASKTEFGTDTQYF. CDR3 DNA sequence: TGTGCCAGCAAAACAGAATTTGGCACAGATACGCAGTATTTT.

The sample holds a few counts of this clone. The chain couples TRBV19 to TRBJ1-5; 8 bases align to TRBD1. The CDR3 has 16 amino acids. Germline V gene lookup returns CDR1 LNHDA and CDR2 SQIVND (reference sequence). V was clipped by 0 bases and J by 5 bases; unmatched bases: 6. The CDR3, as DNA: TGTGCCAGTAGTATAGATTGGGGACAGGCCTATCAGCCCCAGCATTTT. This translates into CASSIDWGQAYQPQHF. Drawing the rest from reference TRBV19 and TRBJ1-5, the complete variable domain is DGGITQSPKYLFRKEGQNVTLSCEQNLNHDAMYWYRQDPGQGLRLIYYSQIVNDFQKGDIAEGYSVSREKKESFPLTVTSAQKNPTAFYLCASSIDWGQAYQPQHFGDGTRLSIL.

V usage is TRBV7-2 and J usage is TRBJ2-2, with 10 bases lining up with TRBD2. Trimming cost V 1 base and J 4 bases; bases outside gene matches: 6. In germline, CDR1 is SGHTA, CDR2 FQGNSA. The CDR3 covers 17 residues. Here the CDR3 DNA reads TGTGCCAGCAGCTTAGAGCGGGGGGGCCGCGGCACCGGGGAGCTGTTTTTT. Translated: CASSLERGGRGTGELFF.

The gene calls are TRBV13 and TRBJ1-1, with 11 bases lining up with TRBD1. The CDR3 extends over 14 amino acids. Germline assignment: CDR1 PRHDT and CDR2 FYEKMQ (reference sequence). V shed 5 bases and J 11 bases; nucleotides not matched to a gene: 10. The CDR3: CASSQRTGGLSAFF. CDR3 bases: TGTGCCAGCAGCCAGCGGACAGGGGGCTTATCGGCTTTCTTT.

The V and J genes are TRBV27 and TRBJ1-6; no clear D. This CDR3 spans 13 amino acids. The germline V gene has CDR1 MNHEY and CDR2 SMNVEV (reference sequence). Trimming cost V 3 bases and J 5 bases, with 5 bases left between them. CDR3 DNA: TGTGCCAGCAGTTTGAGGCATAATTCACCCCTCCACTTT. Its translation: CASSLRHNSPLHF.

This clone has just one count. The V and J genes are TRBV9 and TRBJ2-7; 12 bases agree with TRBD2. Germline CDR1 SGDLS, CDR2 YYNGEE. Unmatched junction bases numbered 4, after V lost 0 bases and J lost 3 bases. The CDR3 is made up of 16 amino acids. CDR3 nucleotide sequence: TGTGCCAGCAGCGTAGGACTAGCGGGGGACTTCTACGAGCAGTACTTC. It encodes CASSVGLAGDFYEQYF. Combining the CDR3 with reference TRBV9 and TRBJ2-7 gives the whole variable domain DSGVTQTPKHLITATGQRVTLRCSPRSGDLSVYWYQQSLDQGLQFLIQYYNGEERAKGNILERFSAQQFPDLHSELNLSSLELGDSALYFCASSVGLAGDFYEQYFGPGTRLTVT.